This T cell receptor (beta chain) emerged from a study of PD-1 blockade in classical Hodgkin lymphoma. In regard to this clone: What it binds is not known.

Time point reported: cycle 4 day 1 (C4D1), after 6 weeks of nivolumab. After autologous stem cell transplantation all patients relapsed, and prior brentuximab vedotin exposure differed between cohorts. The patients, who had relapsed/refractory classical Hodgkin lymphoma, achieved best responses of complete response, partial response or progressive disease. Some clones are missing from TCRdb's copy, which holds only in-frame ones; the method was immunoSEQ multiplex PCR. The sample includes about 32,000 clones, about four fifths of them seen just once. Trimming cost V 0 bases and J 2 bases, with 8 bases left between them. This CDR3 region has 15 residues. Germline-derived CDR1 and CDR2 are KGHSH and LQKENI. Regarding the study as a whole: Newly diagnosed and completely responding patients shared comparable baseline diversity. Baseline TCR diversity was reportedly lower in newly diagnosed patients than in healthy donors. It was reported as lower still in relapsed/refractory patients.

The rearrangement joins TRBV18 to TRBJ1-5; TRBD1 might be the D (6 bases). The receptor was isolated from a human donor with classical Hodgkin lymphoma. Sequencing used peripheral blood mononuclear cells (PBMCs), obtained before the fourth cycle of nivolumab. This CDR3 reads CASSPPPGGNQPQHF. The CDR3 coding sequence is TGTGCCAGCTCACCACCCCCAGGGGGCAATCAGCCCCAGCATTTT.